The 9 T cell receptor beta chains below all came from one sample that was sequenced in a study of CD8 T cells in Susac syndrome (dated by TCRdb to the late 2010s). Library preparation employed the immunoSEQ multiplex PCR assay. RNA was extracted with the RNeasy kit and about 0.5 to 1 ug was reverse transcribed using random hexamers. Through fastp at Q25 and MiXCR, TCRdb rebuilt clones from the public reads, retaining in-frame beta chains. When rows share a CDR3 protein, they turn into one entry using the most common DNA and genes. The sample includes over 150,000 distinct CDR3 sequences, with 90% to 97% observed a single time. The ten largest clones take up around 0.12% of the sample. Sequencing was carried out using CD4+ T cells from PBMCs. All receptors come from a human donor with Susac syndrome.

This clonotype was seen just once. This rearrangement joins TRBV5-1 to TRBJ2-2; 13 bases map to TRBD2. J was trimmed by 1 base and V by 1 base; bases with no gene match: 4. CDR3 length: 18 amino acids. The V gene's germline CDR1 is SGHRS and CDR2 YFSETQ. CDR3 in DNA: TGCGCCAGCAGCTTGCGCTGGACTAGCGGGGGGAACACCGGGGAGCTGTTTTTT. The encoded protein is CASSLRWTSGGNTGELFF.

The gene calls are TRBV30 and TRBJ2-7, with unresolved D. This CDR3 has 14 amino acids. V was shortened by 2 bases and J by 0 bases, with 11 bases between the two germline ends. Looked up from germline, CDR1 is GTSNPN and CDR2 is SVGIG (reference sequence). The CDR3 DNA sequence: TGTGCCTGGAGTCGGTCAGTCAGCTCCTACGAGCAGTACTTC. Its translation: CAWSRSVSSYEQYF.

V and J are TRBV24-1 and TRBJ2-7; 7 bases agree with TRBD1. V trimming: 5 bases; J trimming: 4 bases; junction bases outside the gene matches: 10. Germline values: CDR1 KGHDR, CDR2 SFDVKD. The CDR3 covers 15 residues. The DNA of the CDR3 is TGTGCCACCAGTGGGAGGTCGGGACAGAATTACGAGCAGTACGTC. This translates into CATSGRSGQNYEQYV.

This clonotype has only one observation. V gene TRBV29-1 combines with J gene TRBJ1-2; D is unclear. V was pared by 4 bases and J by 4 bases, with 10 bases between. CDR1 and CDR2 (germline): SQVTM, ANQGSEA. This CDR3 region has 12 residues. The CDR3 loop reads CSVAIGPYGYTF. The CDR3 nucleotides read TGCAGCGTTGCGATAGGGCCCTATGGCTACACCTTC.

The sample holds one count of this clonotype. This chain connects TRBV6-6 to TRBJ1-2, with D possibly matching TRBD1 (5 bases). Trimming removed 6 bases at V and 0 bases at J, with 14 bases between. CDR1 is MNHNY, CDR2 SVGAGI, per germline (reference sequence). CDR3 size: 15 residues. The CDR3 bases are TGTGCCAGCAGCCGAGGCCCAGGGCCTAACTATGGCTACACCTTC. Translated: CASSRGPGPNYGYTF.

The gene calls are TRBV5-6 and TRBJ1-2; TRBD1 matches at 8 bases. CDR3 length equals 16 residues. Unmatched junction bases numbered 9, after V lost 1 base and J lost 4 bases. The germline CDR1 and CDR2 sequences are SGHDT and YYEEEE. The chain's CDR3 is CASSLKGQGRSYGYTF. CDR3 DNA sequence: TGTGCCAGCAGCTTGAAAGGACAGGGAAGGAGCTATGGCTACACCTTC.

The chain carries TRBV20-1 and TRBJ2-5; a weak D match, TRBD2 (5 bases). Per the germline V gene, CDR1 is DFQATT and CDR2 is SNEGSKA (reference sequence). The CDR3 is made up of 13 amino acids. V dropped 5 bases and J dropped 3 bases, with 13 bases sitting between them. The chain's CDR3 is CSAARTGKETQYF. In nucleotides, the CDR3 is TGCAGTGCTGCCCGGACGGGGAAAGAGACCCAGTACTTC.

The CDR3 bases are TGTGCCAGCAGCCCCCGGACAGGGGACTACAATGAGCAGTTCTTC. Translating gives CASSPRTGDYNEQFF. This chain links TRBV7-2 with TRBJ2-1; the match to TRBD1 covers 9 bases. The V segment lost 5 bases and the J segment 3 bases; nucleotides outside the gene matches: 5. The CDR3 consists of 15 residues. Germline values: CDR1 SGHTA, CDR2 FQGNSA.

The CDR3 sequence is CSDTTGVNYGYTF. DNA for the CDR3: TGCAGCGACACGACAGGGGTTAACTATGGCTACACCTTC. The gene calls are TRBV29-1 and TRBJ1-2; 8 bases agree with TRBD1. Germline CDR1 is SQVTM and CDR2 is ANQGSEA. V trimming: 7 bases; J trimming: 1 base; junction bases outside the gene matches: 5. The CDR3 runs 13 residues.